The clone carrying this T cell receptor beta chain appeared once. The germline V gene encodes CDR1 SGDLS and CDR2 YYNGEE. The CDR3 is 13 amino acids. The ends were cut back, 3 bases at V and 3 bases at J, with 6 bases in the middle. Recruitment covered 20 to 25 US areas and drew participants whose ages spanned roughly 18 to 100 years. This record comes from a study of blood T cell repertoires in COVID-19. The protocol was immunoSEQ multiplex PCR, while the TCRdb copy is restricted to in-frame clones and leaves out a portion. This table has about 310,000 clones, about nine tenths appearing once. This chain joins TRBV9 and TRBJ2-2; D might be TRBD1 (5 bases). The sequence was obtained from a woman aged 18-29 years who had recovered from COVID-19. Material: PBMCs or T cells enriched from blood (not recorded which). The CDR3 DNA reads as TGTGCCAGCAGCGCACAGGACACCGGGGAGCTGTTTTTT. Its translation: CASSAQDTGELFF.